This section outlines one TCR beta chain sequence together with its context. Assignment of participants to cohorts was predicated upon participant-reported clinical history. The recovered donors of Cohort 3 showed two negative PCRs, clearance, or symptom resolution. Only in-frame clones appear in the TCRdb table, and some are missing; sequencing was by immunoSEQ multiplex PCR. The sample includes about 160,000 clones, more than 70% of them seen just once. This sample stems from a study of blood T cell repertoires in COVID-19. Trimming cost V 6 bases and J 8 bases; bases outside gene matches: 7. The germline V gene has CDR1 MNHEY and CDR2 SMNVEV (reference sequence). CDR3 size: 13 residues.

The rearrangement links TRBV27 to TRBJ1-2, with 9 bases identical to TRBD1. The sequenced sample consisted of PBMCs or T cells enriched from blood (not recorded which). The sequence was collected from a man in his 60s who had recovered from COVID-19. CDR3 bases: TGTGCCAGCAGCCCAGGACAGGGGATAGGCTACACCTTC. This gives the protein CASSPGQGIGYTF.